This TCR beta chain was found in a study of cytomegalovirus exposure and HLA in healthy donors. 13 Jbeta primers and 60 Vbeta primers were used for the PCR. Repertoires were generated with immunoSEQ multiplex PCR, while TCRdb's copy carries only in-frame clones and drops some. The repertoire holds approximately 120,000 clones, with roughly a sixth as singletons. Study results and limitations: Cytomegalovirus association was assigned to about 150 TCR beta chains.

As to this clone: Its antigen is unidentified.

The CDR3 totals 14 residues. In germline, CDR1 is SGHKS, CDR2 YYEKEE (reference sequence). V trimming: 1 base; J trimming: 3 bases; junction bases outside the gene matches: 3. Sequenced: PBMCs. The TCR comes from a female donor in good health and CMV-seropositive. The chain is built from TRBV5-5 and TRBJ1-1; 7 bases are a match to TRBD1. Here the CDR3 reads CASSLWDRDTEAFF. As DNA, the CDR3 is TGTGCCAGCAGCTTGTGGGACAGAGACACTGAAGCTTTCTTT.